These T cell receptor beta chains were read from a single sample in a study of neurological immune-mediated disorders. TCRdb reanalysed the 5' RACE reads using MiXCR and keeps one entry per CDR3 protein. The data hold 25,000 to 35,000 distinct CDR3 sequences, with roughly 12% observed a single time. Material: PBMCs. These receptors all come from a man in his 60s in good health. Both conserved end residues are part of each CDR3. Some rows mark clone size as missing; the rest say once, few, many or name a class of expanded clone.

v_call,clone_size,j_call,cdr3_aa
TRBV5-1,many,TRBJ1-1,CASSLSFKGDEAFF
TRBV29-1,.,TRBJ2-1,CSVVRGGGNEQFF
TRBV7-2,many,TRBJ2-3,CASSPMASTDTQYF
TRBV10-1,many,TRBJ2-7,CASNYRPTLPSYEQYF
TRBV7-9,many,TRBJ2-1,CASSPRGGGHEQFF
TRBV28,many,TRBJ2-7,CASNRQYEQYF
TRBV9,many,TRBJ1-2,CASSVEGQNYGYTF
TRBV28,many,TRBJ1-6,CASSFGRVESPLHF
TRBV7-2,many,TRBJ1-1,CASSRGPRGGQNTEAFF
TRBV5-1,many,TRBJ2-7,CASRSSGAGGEQYF
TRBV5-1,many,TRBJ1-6,CASSVGQSYGSPLHF
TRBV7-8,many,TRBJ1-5,CASSAWDRPQPQHF
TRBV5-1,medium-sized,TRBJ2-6,CASSLWQRSGANVLTF
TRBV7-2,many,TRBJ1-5,CASSLRTYSNQPQHF
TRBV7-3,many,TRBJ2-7,CASSLYGDTGYEQYF
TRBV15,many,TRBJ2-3,CATSRRLGTDTQYF
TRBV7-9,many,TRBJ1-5,CASSATVNQPQHF
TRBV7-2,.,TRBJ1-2,CASSSRTDRGPNYGYTF
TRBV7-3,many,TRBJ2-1,CASSLFGAGVHNEQFF
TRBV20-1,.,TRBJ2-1,CSANLGSSGTDQQFF
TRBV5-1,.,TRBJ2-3,CASSGIPSGLMDTQYF
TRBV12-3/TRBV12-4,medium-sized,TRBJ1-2,CASSLQSGGDGYTF
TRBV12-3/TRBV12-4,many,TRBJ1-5,CASSGQGQPQHF
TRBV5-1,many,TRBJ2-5,CASSLIGVGGGEETQYF
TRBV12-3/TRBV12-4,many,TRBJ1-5,CASSFRTDNQPQHF
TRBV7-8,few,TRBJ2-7,CASSQGQGNHEQYF
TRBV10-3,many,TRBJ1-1,CAISEFLTANTEAFF
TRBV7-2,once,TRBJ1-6,CASSLLSYLQANSPLHF
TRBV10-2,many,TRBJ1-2,CASSATGFYGYTF
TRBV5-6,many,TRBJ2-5,CASSLVSGEETQYF
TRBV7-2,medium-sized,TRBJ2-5,CASSLEVTSHAGTQYF
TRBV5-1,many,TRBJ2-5,CASSLRQIRETQYF
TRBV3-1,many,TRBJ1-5,CASSQSVVSSNQPQHF
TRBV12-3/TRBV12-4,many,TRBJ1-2,CASSLNPDSNYGYTF
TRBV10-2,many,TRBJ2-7,CASSERGIGGASYEQYF
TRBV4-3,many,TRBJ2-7,CASSLSPSGTYEQYF
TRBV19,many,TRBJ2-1,CASSMILAATYNEQFF
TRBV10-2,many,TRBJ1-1,CASRKTGRLGPATEAFF
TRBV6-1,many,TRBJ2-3,CASQDSGLSTDTQYF
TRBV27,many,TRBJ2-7,CASSFGRGPYEQYF
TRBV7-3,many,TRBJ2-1,CASSRGDFYNEQFF
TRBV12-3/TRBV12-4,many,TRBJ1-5,CASSLGNQPQHF
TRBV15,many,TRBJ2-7,CATSSQWAGASYEQYF
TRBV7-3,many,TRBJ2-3,CASSSKGQRTDTQYF
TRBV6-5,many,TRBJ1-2,CASSITATYGYTF
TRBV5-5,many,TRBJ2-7,CASSLGQGAYEQYF
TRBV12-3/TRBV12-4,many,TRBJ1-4,CASSLEMRQPEKLFF
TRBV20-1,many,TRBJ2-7,CSARVASRGAGEQYF
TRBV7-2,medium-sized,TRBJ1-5,CASSYAGGGGQPQHF
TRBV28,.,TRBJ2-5,CASNLRLSGVGYETQYF
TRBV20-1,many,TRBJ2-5,CSGTVGAETQYF
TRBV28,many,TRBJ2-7,CASSLGTSGPRGEQYF